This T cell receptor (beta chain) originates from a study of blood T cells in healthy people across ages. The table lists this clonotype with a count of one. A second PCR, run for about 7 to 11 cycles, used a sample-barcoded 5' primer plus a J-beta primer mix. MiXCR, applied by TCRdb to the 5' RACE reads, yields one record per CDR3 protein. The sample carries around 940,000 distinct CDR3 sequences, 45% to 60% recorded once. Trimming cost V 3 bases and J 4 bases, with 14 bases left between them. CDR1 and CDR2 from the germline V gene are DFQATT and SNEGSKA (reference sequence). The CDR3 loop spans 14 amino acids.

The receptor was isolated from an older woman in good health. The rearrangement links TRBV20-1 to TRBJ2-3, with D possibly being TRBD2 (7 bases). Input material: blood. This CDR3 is CSARGGRAADTQYF. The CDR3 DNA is TGCAGTGCTAGGGGGGGGCGGGCCGCAGATACGCAGTATTTT.